The present T cell receptor beta chain was sequenced within a study of blood T cells in healthy people across ages. This clonotype was seen a few times. It was with a sample-barcoded 5' primer and a J-beta primer mix that a second PCR of roughly 7 to 12 cycles was run. TCRdb reprocessed the 5' RACE reads with MiXCR, giving one entry per CDR3 protein. The data contain about 680,000 distinct CDR3 sequences, 49% of them singletons. V dropped 3 bases and J dropped 2; count of bases not matched to a gene: 10. The CDR3 loop spans 17 amino acids. Germline CDR1 and CDR2: SGHRS and YFSETQ. The chain uses TRBV5-1 and TRBJ2-7; TRBD2 matches 11 bases. The sequencing sample was made of blood. The TCR was taken from a woman aged 55-69 years in good health. CDR3 coding DNA: TGCGCCAGCAGCTACACGCCGGGACTAGCGGTTACCTACGAGCAGTACTTC. Translation: CASSYTPGLAVTYEQYF.